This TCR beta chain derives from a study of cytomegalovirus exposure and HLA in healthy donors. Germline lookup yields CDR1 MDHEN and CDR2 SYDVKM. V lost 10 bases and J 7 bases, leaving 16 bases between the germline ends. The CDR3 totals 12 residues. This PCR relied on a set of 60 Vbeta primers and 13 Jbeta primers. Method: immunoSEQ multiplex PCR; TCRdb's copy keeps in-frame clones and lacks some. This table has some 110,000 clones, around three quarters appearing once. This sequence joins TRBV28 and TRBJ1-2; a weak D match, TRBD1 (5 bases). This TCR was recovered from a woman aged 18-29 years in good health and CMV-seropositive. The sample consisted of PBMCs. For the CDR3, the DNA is TGTGCCACAGGAAGATTAGGGGTTGGCTACACCTTC. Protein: CATGRLGVGYTF.